This T cell receptor beta chain was captured in a study of shared clonotypes between healthy human individuals. A remark on this clone: What it binds is not known.

Terminally differentiated effector memory CD45RA+ cells were excluded by CCR7 positive selection of CD45RO-negative cells. Data came from immunoSEQ multiplex PCR; TCRdb stores just in-frame clones and leaves some out. The sample has about 2,100,000 clones, roughly 91% seen once. Deletions cut 8 bases from V and 2 bases from J, with 19 bases between. This CDR3 region has 15 residues. Looked up from germline, CDR1 is MDHEN and CDR2 is SYDVKM. Study-wide findings and caveats: Non-shared clonotypes had lower generation probabilities than clonotypes shared by all four sorted-subset donors. When naive CD4 clonotypes were compared across a few donors, approximately 5% were shared. Generally, naive subsets (rather than memory subsets) showed larger estimated richness.

This sequence joins TRBV28 and TRBJ2-7; tentatively, D is TRBD2 (5 bases). The source material was naive CD8+ T cells from PBMCs. The TCR originated in a man between 18 and 29 years old in good health. Some clones in this sample may be carry-over from other donors' samples. The CDR3 region is CASRGEGDSTYEQYF. The CDR3 coding sequence is TGTGCCAGCCGGGGTGAGGGTGACTCGACCTACGAGCAGTACTTC. The entire variable domain, with the rest obtained from reference TRBV28 and TRBJ2-7, is as follows: DVKVTQSSRYLVKRTGEKVFLECVQDMDHENMFWYRQDPGLGLRLIYFSYDVKMKEKGDIPEGYSVSREKKERFSLILESASTNQTSMYLCASRGEGDSTYEQYFGPGTRLTVT.